The TCR beta chain described here comes from a study of blood T cell repertoires in COVID-19. Study-wide background: Whether acute or convalescent, the COVID-19 samples came from the United States, Italy and Spain. Sources were T cells, B-cell-depleted T cells, or PBMCs; the material itself was cDNA or gDNA.

Trimming removed 5 bases from V and 10 bases from J, with 12 bases in between. Per germline, CDR1 LNHDA and CDR2 SQIVND (reference sequence). This CDR3 is 12 amino acids long. Original data processing: Estimates of nucleated cell counts were drawn from the amplification of reference gene primers. The repertoire was sequenced with immunoSEQ multiplex PCR; TCRdb's copy has only in-frame clones and lacks some. That table gives V, J and clone size, and the DNA gave D and trimming. The sample has about 180,000 clones, just over 85% seen once; the top ten hold more than 7.5%. The rearrangement joins TRBV19 to TRBJ2-1, with D possibly TRBD1 on 6 matching bases. Input material: peripheral blood. This clonotype was obtained from a man aged 45-65 years with active or convalescent COVID-19. CDR3 protein: CASSPRGGEQFF. The CDR3 DNA reads TGTGCCAGTAGTCCCAGGGGTGGAGAGCAGTTCTTC.